The 18 T cell receptor beta chains below all came from one sample that was sequenced in a study of tissue T cells after allogeneic stem cell transplantation. TCRdb's table, derived via immunoSEQ multiplex PCR, lists solely in-frame clones and lacks some. Of more than 40,000 clones listed, around 70% are singletons. Sequencing used sorted cells pooled from one or two spleens. Receptors were obtained from a pool of C57BL/6 mice in good health.

This clone was seen a few times. Gene names refer to mouse genes. With the read ending 1 residue before the CDR3 end, the germline J gene is used to fill in that end. The J gene is TRBJ1-1, the V gene TRBV3, with D unresolved. This CDR3 is built from 11 residues. CDR1 and CDR2 (germline): SNHLY, FYNGKV (reference sequence). Trimming removed 1 base at V and 8 bases at J, with 5 bases between. Incomplete CDR3 DNA: TGTGCCAGCAGCTTAGGAGGGGAAGTCTTC. Protein product: CASSLGGEVF. The entire CDR3 reads CASSLGGEVFF.

As for this clone: All gene names here are mouse names. The read ends 1 residue before the CDR3 terminus; that terminus is restored from the germline J gene. The chain joins TRBV3 to TRBJ1-2, with 7 nucleotides matching TRBD1. The CDR3 has 14 amino acids. Looked up from germline, CDR1 is SNHLY and CDR2 is FYNGKV (reference sequence). Trimming cost V 4 bases and J 5 bases; bases outside gene matches: 7. CDR3 DNA (partial): TGTGCCAGCAGCTCAGAAGGGGGCCGGTCCGACTACACC. Protein product: CASSSEGGRSDYT. The complete CDR3 sequence is CASSSEGGRSDYTF. Supplemented by reference TRBV3 and TRBJ1-2, the full variable domain reads GPKVLQIPSHQIIDMGQMVTLNCDPVSNHLYFYWYKQILGQQMEFLVNFYNGKVMEKSKLFKDQFSVERPDGSYFTLKIQPTALEDSAVYFCASSSEGGRSDYTFGSGTRLLVI.

On this clone itself: Gene names are mouse gene names. Partial CDR3 DNA: TGTGCCTGGAGAGAACTGGGGGAGTATGAACAGTAC. It specifies CAWRELGEYEQY. The entire CDR3 is CAWRELGEYEQYF. The chain links TRBV31 to TRBJ2-7, with 8 bases fitting TRBD2. Read coverage stops 1 residue before the CDR3 terminus; the germline J gene supplies the remainder. CDR1 and CDR2 from the germline V gene are GKSSPN and SITVG. The ends lost 3 bases at V and 4 bases at J; junction bases unmatched: 5. The CDR3 has 13 amino acids.

This clone turned up a few times. Genes here carry mouse names. The read terminates 1 residue ahead of where the CDR3 ends, so the germline J gene completes it. The V call is TRBV2, the J call TRBJ2-7; D remains ambiguous. Deletions cut 2 bases from V and 4 bases from J, with 6 bases between. The CDR3 consists of 12 residues. Per germline, CDR1 LGHNA and CDR2 YSYQKL. The CDR3 loop reads CASSQQNYEQYF. Incomplete CDR3 DNA: TGTGCCAGCAGCCAACAGAATTATGAACAGTAC.

On this clone itself: Mouse names are used for the genes. Read coverage stops 1 residue before the CDR3 terminus; the germline J gene supplies the remainder. V is TRBV20 and J is TRBJ2-3; 9 bases agree with TRBD2. V shed 0 bases, J shed 0 bases, and the junction held 4 bases outside the gene matches. Germline V CDR1 and CDR2: GFQATS, STVNSAI. The CDR3 is made up of 16 amino acids. CDR3 sequence reads: CGARDGLGSSAETLYF. The CDR3 DNA, read in part, is TGTGGTGCTAGGGATGGACTGGGGAGTAGTGCAGAAACGCTGTAT.

Of note for this clone: Genes and germline are mouse. Sequencing ends 1 residue short of the CDR3 end; the germline J gene provides the rest. The chain has TRBV1 and TRBJ1-3; 11 bases fit TRBD1. The trim removed 0 bases at V and 7 bases at J, leaving 5 bases unmatched. This CDR3 contains 16 residues. The V gene's germline CDR1 is NSQYPW and CDR2 LRSPGD (reference sequence). CDR3 bases read: TGCACCTGCAGTGCAGATTGGACAGGGGGCGCGAATACGCTCTAT. It specifies CTCSADWTGGANTLY. The full CDR3 protein is CTCSADWTGGANTLYF.

On this clone itself: The genes are named according to mouse. The read falls 1 residue short of the CDR3 end, and the missing part is taken from the germline J gene. The chain links TRBV19 to TRBJ2-1; D unclear. Germline V gives CDR1 FNHDT, CDR2 SITEND (reference sequence). The CDR3 has 13 residues. V was cut by 2 bases and J by 1 base, with 4 bases left in between. The CDR3 DNA, read in part, is TGTGCCAGCAGTATCGGGAACTATGCTGAGCAGTTC. It yields the protein CASSIGNYAEQF. The whole CDR3 is CASSIGNYAEQFF.

About this clone: Mouse names are used for the genes. The missing CDR3 end, 1 residue past where the read stops, is filled in from the germline J gene. The V call is TRBV14, the J call TRBJ2-3; D is possibly TRBD1 (5 bases). V lost 5 bases and J 0 bases, leaving 16 bases between the germline ends. Germline V gene data show CDR1 as SGHDT and CDR2 as FRDEAV. The CDR3 runs to 16 residues. The CDR3 here is CASSPLDRSSAETLYF. Incomplete CDR3 DNA: TGTGCCAGCAGCCCCCTCGACAGATCTAGTGCAGAAACGCTGTAT.

Concerning this clone: Gene names are mouse gene names. The read falls 1 residue short of the CDR3 end, and the missing part is taken from the germline J gene. The V and J genes are TRBV12-1 and TRBJ2-7, with 7 bases lining up with TRBD2. V shed 0 bases, J shed 0 bases, and the junction held 4 bases outside the gene matches. CDR1 and CDR2 (germline): SGHSN, HYEKVE. CDR3 length: 15 residues. Partial CDR3 DNA: TGTGCCAGCTCTCTCGGCTGGGGGAGCTCCTATGAACAGTAC. Translated: CASSLGWGSSYEQY. The whole CDR3 sequence reads CASSLGWGSSYEQYF.

Details on this clone: Each gene name is a mouse one. CDR3 protein: CASSRQGNSDYTF. Partial CDR3 DNA: TGTGCCAGCAGTCGACAGGGGAACTCCGACTACACC. The chain uses TRBV26 and TRBJ1-2, with 8 positions matching TRBD1. With the read ending 1 residue before the CDR3 end, the germline J gene is used to fill in that end. Looked up from germline, CDR1 is KGHPV and CDR2 is FQNQEV (reference sequence). The CDR3 runs to 13 residues. Losses at the gene ends were 4 bases for V and 2 bases for J; bases not matched to a gene: 0.

Points on this clone: All gene names here are mouse names. The DNA ends 1 residue before the CDR3 does, and the rest of the CDR3 is filled in from the germline J gene. This chain joins TRBV5 and TRBJ1-1; D is ambiguous. CDR3 length: 12 amino acids. The germline V and J ends were trimmed by 3 bases and 1 base, with 3 bases remaining between them. Germline CDR1 is LGHNA and CDR2 is YNLKQL (reference sequence). The CDR3 sequence: CASSQGNTEVFF. The DNA read from the CDR3 is TGTGCCAGCAGCCAGGGAAACACAGAAGTCTTC.

As for this clone: All gene names here are mouse names. From the germline J gene comes the end of the CDR3, since the read stops 1 residue before it. Other DNA sequences in this specimen translate into the identical CDR3. This chain connects TRBV3 to TRBJ1-3, with D possibly TRBD1 on 5 matching bases. With 2 bases removed from V and 2 bases from J, the gap between germline ends came to 7 bases. Germline values: CDR1 SNHLY, CDR2 FYNGKV (reference sequence). The CDR3 has 14 residues. CDR3 protein: CASSLRGPGNTLYF. The sequenced part of the CDR3 DNA is TGTGCCAGCAGCTTAAGGGGTCCTGGAAATACGCTCTAT.

Comments on this clone: Mouse names are used for the genes. From the germline J gene comes the end of the CDR3, since the read stops 1 residue before it. Additional DNA sequences in this sample encode the identical CDR3. The V gene is TRBV2, the J gene TRBJ1-3, with 11 bases aligning to TRBD1. The ends lost 0 bases at V and 2 bases at J; junction bases unmatched: 0. Per the germline V gene, CDR1 is LGHNA and CDR2 is YSYQKL. CDR3 size: 16 residues. The CDR3 region is CASSQEGQGAGNTLYF. The DNA read from the CDR3 is TGTGCCAGCAGCCAAGAGGGACAGGGGGCTGGAAATACGCTCTAT.

In the case of this clone: Gene labels here are mouse ones. The read ends 1 residue early relative to the CDR3; the germline J gene fills the gap. J is TRBJ2-5 and V is TRBV16; no definite D call. Germline V gene sequence: CDR1 SGHSA, CDR2 FRNQAP. This CDR3 contains 13 residues. Deletions cut 0 bases from V and 6 bases from J, with 7 bases between. The CDR3 is CASSLDLRDTQYF. CDR3 DNA, as far as it was read: TGTGCAAGCAGCTTAGATCTAAGGGACACCCAGTAC.

This clone was counted between two and nine times. Germline and genes: mouse. The read ends 1 residue early relative to the CDR3; the germline J gene fills the gap. This chain joins TRBV5 and TRBJ2-7, with TRBD2 identical over 10 bases. After removal of 1 base from V and 3 bases from J, the junction contained 3 bases not matched to a gene. CDR3 length: 15 residues. Germline V gene lookup returns CDR1 LGHNA and CDR2 YNLKQL (reference sequence). The CDR3 region is CASSQVGTGVYEQYF. The CDR3 bases that were read are TGTGCCAGCAGCCAAGTGGGGACTGGGGTCTATGAACAGTAC.

In regard to this clone: Gene names denote mouse genes. The part of the CDR3 DNA that was read is TGTGCCAGCTCCCGGGACTGGGGGTATAACTATGCTGAGCAGTTC. Amino acids: CASSRDWGYNYAEQF. The complete CDR3 sequence is CASSRDWGYNYAEQFF. The chain combines TRBV12-2 with TRBJ2-1; TRBD2 aligns across 11 bases. The read gets to within 1 residue of the CDR3 end, and the germline J gene fills in the rest. V shed 4 bases and J 0 bases; nucleotides not matched to a gene: 4. Germline V CDR1 and CDR2: SGHLS, HYDKME. The CDR3 is 16 amino acids. Full variable domain (remainder filled in from reference TRBV12-2 and TRBJ2-1): NSGVVQSPRYIIKGKGERSILKCIPISGHLSVAWYQQTQGQELKFFIQHYDKMERDKGNLPSRFSVQQFDDYHSEMNMSALELEDSAVYFCASSRDWGYNYAEQFFGPGTRLTVL.

Note on this clone: The gene symbols are mouse symbols. The read ends 1 residue shy of where the CDR3 ends; the end is completed using the germline J gene. The V and J genes are TRBV24 and TRBJ2-7; 7 nucleotides agree with TRBD2. This CDR3 has 12 residues. Germline CDR1 and CDR2: KGHTA and FRNEEI. J gave up 6 bases and V 2 bases, and 1 base lay outside the gene matches. CDR3 DNA (partial): TGTGCCAGCAGTCTGGGGGGGGGTGAACAGTAC. It specifies CASSLGGGEQY. The whole CDR3 sequence reads CASSLGGGEQYF.

On this clone itself: Gene names denote mouse genes. The read ends 1 residue early relative to the CDR3; the germline J gene fills the gap. V usage is TRBV13-2 and J usage is TRBJ1-2; D is unresolved. The CDR3 is 13 residues long. Germline V gene sequence: CDR1 NNHNN, CDR2 SYGAGS (reference sequence). V was cut by 3 bases and J by 2 bases, with 8 bases left in between. The CDR3 sequence: CASGASSNSDYTF. CDR3 bases read: TGTGCCAGCGGTGCCTCAAGTAACTCCGACTACACC.